Presented here are 21 T cell receptor beta chains from one specimen sequenced in a study of T cells in Graves' hyperthyroidism and ophthalmopathy. RNA transcripts were the template for amplifying TCR beta CDR3 regions. RT-PCR in the first round (using the HTBI primer set) targeted the TCR CDR3. TCRdb reanalysed the multiplex PCR reads using MiXCR and keeps one entry per CDR3 protein. The sample records about 590,000 distinct CDR3 sequences, approximately 14% being singletons. The sample consisted of blood. The receptors were sampled from a woman aged 25 to 45 with Graves' hyperthyroidism.

This rearrangement joins TRBV20-1 to TRBJ2-7, with TRBD1 matching over 11 bases. The CDR3 runs 14 residues. Germline V lookup: CDR1 DFQATT, CDR2 SNEGSKA (reference sequence). The V and J ends lost 6 bases and 4 bases, in that order; junction bases with no gene match: 8. CDR3 sequence reads: CSARTGGRGYEQYF. CDR3 coding DNA: TGCAGTGCCAGGACAGGGGGCAGGGGGTACGAGCAGTACTTC.

The chain is built from TRBV28 and TRBJ2-1; D unclear. Trimming stripped 5 bases from V and 16 bases from J, with 21 bases between. Germline V gene lookup returns CDR1 MDHEN and CDR2 SYDVKM. The CDR3 length is 13 residues. CDR3 sequence reads: CASSPLRELLSFF. The CDR3, as DNA: TGTGCCAGCAGTCCCCTCCGTGAGCTTCTGAGCTTCTTC.

The genes are TRBV9 and TRBJ2-1, with D perhaps TRBD2 (6 bases). Germline values: CDR1 SGDLS, CDR2 YYNGEE. Trimming removed 0 bases at V and 7 bases at J, with 14 bases between. The length of the CDR3 is 15 residues. The CDR3 nucleotides are TGTGCCAGCAGCGTAGAAGTTAGCGGTGGAAATGAGCAGTTCTTC. Protein sequence: CASSVEVSGGNEQFF. The variable domain in full, completed from reference TRBV9 and TRBJ2-1, reads DSGVTQTPKHLITATGQRVTLRCSPRSGDLSVYWYQQSLDQGLQFLIQYYNGEERAKGNILERFSAQQFPDLHSELNLSSLELGDSALYFCASSVEVSGGNEQFFGPGTRLTVL.

The sample holds many counts of this clonotype. The rearrangement links TRBV2 to TRBJ1-5; the match to TRBD1 covers 11 bases. The CDR3 totals 16 residues. Losses at the gene ends were 9 bases for V and 5 bases for J; bases not matched to a gene: 12. From germline, CDR1 is SNHLY and CDR2 FYNNEI. The CDR3, as DNA: TGTGCCAGTTCACAGGGACAGGGGGGTTTCGATCAGCCCCAGCATTTT. Protein product: CASSQGQGGFDQPQHF.

This clonotype was seen a handful of times. The V and J genes are TRBV19 and TRBJ2-5; perhaps TRBD1 as D (5 bases). V dropped 3 bases and J dropped 4 bases, with 15 bases sitting between them. Looked up from germline, CDR1 is LNHDA and CDR2 is SQIVND (reference sequence). The length of the CDR3 is 15 residues. This chain's CDR3 is CASSIGGAKGETQYF. DNA of the CDR3: TGTGCCAGTAGTATTGGTGGGGCCAAGGGAGAGACCCAGTACTTC.

The rearrangement joins TRBV6-1 to TRBJ2-1; 7 bases line up with TRBD2. Germline values: CDR1 MNHNS, CDR2 SASEGT. Losses at the gene ends were 5 bases for V and 5 bases for J; bases not matched to a gene: 12. CDR3 length equals 16 residues. The CDR3 DNA sequence: TGTGCCAGCAGTTCCCGCCCTAGCGGAATGAACAATGAGCAGTTCTTC. This translates into CASSSRPSGMNNEQFF.

This clonotype was detected a few times. The chain has TRBV2 and TRBJ1-3, with 7 bases identical to TRBD1. Unmatched junction bases numbered 5, after V lost 9 bases and J lost 0 bases. This CDR3 has 14 amino acids. CDR1 SNHLY and CDR2 FYNNEI come from the germline V gene. For the CDR3, the DNA is TGTGCCAGGGGGACAGAGAGCTCTGGAAACACCATATATTTT. Translated: CARGTESSGNTIYF.

This clonotype was counted a few times. Since a much larger clone is just one base distant, this may be a read error. The chain recombines TRBV5-1 with TRBJ2-1, with TRBD2 matching 12 bases. The CDR3 contains 17 residues. The V and J ends lost 4 bases and 7 bases, in that order; junction bases with no gene match: 12. Per the germline V gene, CDR1 is SGHRS and CDR2 is YFSETQ. For the CDR3, the DNA is TGCGCCAGCAGCCCGACTCCACTAGCGGGAGGATTAAATGAGCAGTTCTTC. Protein: CASSPTPLAGGLNEQFF.

This clonotype was counted at least ten times. V gene TRBV10-3 combines with J gene TRBJ2-5, with a tentative D call TRBD2 (5 bases). Trimming cost V 3 bases and J 5 bases, with 19 bases left between them. Germline V gene lookup returns CDR1 ENHRY and CDR2 SYGVKD. There are 16 residues in the CDR3. The CDR3 region is CAISEGIAGGRETQYF. CDR3 bases: TGTGCCATCAGTGAAGGGATAGCAGGAGGACGGGAGACCCAGTACTTC.

In this sample, this clonotype turned up many times. The chain joins TRBV7-9 to TRBJ2-3; 11 bases fit TRBD2. In germline, CDR1 is SEHNR, CDR2 FQNEAQ (reference sequence). The ends lost 5 bases at V and 3 bases at J; junction bases unmatched: 7. The CDR3 has 16 residues. The CDR3 bases are TGTGCCAGCAGCCCCCCTTTAGCGGGAGGGACAGATACGCAGTATTTT. It yields the protein CASSPPLAGGTDTQYF. The complete variable domain, with remaining parts taken from reference TRBV7-9 and TRBJ2-3, reads DTGVSQNPRHKITKRGQNVTFRCDPISEHNRLYWYRQTLGQGPEFLTYFQNEAQLEKSRLLSDRFSAERPKGSFSTLEIQRTEQGDSAMYLCASSPPLAGGTDTQYFGPGTRLTVL.

The chain links TRBV10-3 to TRBJ2-3, with 7 bases that match TRBD2. V shed 6 bases, J shed 2 bases, and the junction held 8 bases outside the gene matches. This CDR3 comprises 15 residues. CDR1 ENHRY and CDR2 SYGVKD come from the germline V gene. CDR3 in amino acids: CAIRPLAEATDTQYF. As DNA, the CDR3 is TGTGCCATCAGACCTCTAGCGGAGGCCACAGATACGCAGTATTTT.

Ten or more counts support this clonotype. V is TRBV6-1 and J is TRBJ2-3; 9 bases map to TRBD2. The CDR3 has 17 residues. Germline lookup yields CDR1 MNHNS and CDR2 SASEGT. Losses at the gene ends were 8 bases for V and 0 bases for J; bases not matched to a gene: 12. CDR3 in DNA: TGTGCCAGCCGACGACTAGCGGAGACTCTGAGCACAGATACGCAGTATTTT. Protein: CASRRLAETLSTDTQYF.

This clonotype was recorded a few times. The chain is built from TRBV28 and TRBJ2-7; 10 positions match TRBD1. From germline, CDR1 is MDHEN and CDR2 SYDVKM. CDR3 length equals 14 residues. With V trimmed by 8 bases and J by 1 base, 5 bases remained unmatched. CDR3 amino acids: CASLPGQGSYEQYF. The CDR3 DNA reads TGTGCCAGCCTACCGGGACAGGGGTCCTACGAGCAGTACTTC.

Here the CDR3 DNA reads TGCAGTGGTCTCTCGAGGAACACCGGGGAGCTGTTTTTT. It yields the protein CSGLSRNTGELFF. The chain is built from TRBV20-1 and TRBJ2-2; D gene uncertain. Trimming cost V 7 bases and J 1 base, with 10 bases left between them. CDR1 is DFQATT and CDR2 is SNEGSKA in the germline V gene (reference sequence). The CDR3 runs to 13 residues.

This clonotype appeared many times. This rearrangement joins TRBV27 to TRBJ1-5, with 7 bases aligning to TRBD1. CDR1 and CDR2 (germline): MNHEY, SMNVEV (reference sequence). V gave up 3 bases and J gave up 3 bases; unmatched junction bases: 5. The CDR3 has 15 amino acids. Here the CDR3 reads CASSFGQEPNQPQHF. The CDR3 DNA is TGTGCCAGCAGTTTCGGACAGGAACCCAATCAGCCCCAGCATTTT.

This clonotype appeared many times. The V and J genes are TRBV11-2 and TRBJ1-2, with 9 bases aligning to TRBD1. Unmatched junction bases numbered 9, after V lost 5 bases and J lost 8 bases. CDR1 is SGHAT and CDR2 is FQNNGV in the germline V gene. The CDR3 runs to 14 residues. As DNA, the CDR3 is TGTGCCAGCAGCACACAAGGGACAGGGCTAGGCTACACCTTC. This codes for CASSTQGTGLGYTF.

This clonotype was seen ten or more times. The chain carries TRBV2 and TRBJ2-3; D gene uncertain. Germline V gives CDR1 SNHLY, CDR2 FYNNEI. This CDR3 is built from 16 residues. With 3 bases removed from V and 1 base from J, the gap between germline ends came to 14 bases. The CDR3 loop is CASSESGPVRTDTQYF. CDR3 bases: TGTGCCAGCAGTGAGTCTGGGCCCGTGCGCACAGATACGCAGTATTTT.

This clonotype has a handful of counts. This chain joins TRBV11-2 and TRBJ2-7, with D uncertain. There are 15 residues in the CDR3. CDR1 is SGHAT and CDR2 is FQNNGV in the germline V gene. Deletions cut 10 bases from V and 2 bases from J, with 21 bases between. The CDR3 DNA reads as TGTGCCACGACGCTACAGCCCCGGGCCCCCTACGAGCAGTACTTC. Amino acids: CATTLQPRAPYEQYF.

This clonotype showed up many times. The chain joins TRBV12-3 or TRBV12-4 to TRBJ2-7, with D perhaps matching TRBD1 (6 bases). The CDR3 spans 14 residues. V was shortened by 1 base and J by 3 bases, with 10 bases between the two germline ends. In DNA form, the CDR3 reads TGTGCCAGCAGTTTAGGAGGACAGTACTACGAGCAGTACTTC. Its protein is CASSLGGQYYEQYF.

This clonotype was seen once. This may stem from a read error, because a much larger clone lies one nucleotide away. V usage is TRBV30 and J usage is TRBJ2-7, with D perhaps TRBD1 (6 bases). Trimming removed 4 bases from V and 1 base from J, with 17 bases in between. This CDR3 contains 15 residues. Germline CDR1 is GTSNPN and CDR2 is SVGIG (reference sequence). The DNA for the CDR3 is TGTGCCTGGACCCACTCGGGACAAAATTCCTACGAGCAGTACTTC. Translation: CAWTHSGQNSYEQYF.

Concerning this clonotype itself: Likely a read error: the CDR3 ends without its conserved phenylalanine or tryptophan. This chain uses TRBV5-6 with TRBJ2-7; TRBD1 aligns across 7 bases. CDR1 is SGHDT and CDR2 is YYEEEE in the germline V gene. This CDR3 has 14 amino acids. V lost 6 bases and J lost 2; bases outside the gene matches: 8. The CDR3: CASKPGQFTYEQYS. CDR3 sequence (DNA): TGTGCCAGCAAACCGGGACAGTTTACCTACGAGCAGTACTCC.